This T cell receptor (beta chain) was identified during a study of OX40 agonist ivuxolimab in advanced cancers. As for the study in general: Across the patients, intravenous ivuxolimab was delivered every 2 weeks at 0.01 to 10 mg/kg. Under the entry rules, prior anti-PD-1, anti-PD-L1 or anti-CTLA-4 therapy was allowed, and about 38% had some. Study-wide results and limits: Certain nonresponders likewise exhibited a low normalized T-cell clonal expansion. Clonal expansion by week 6 occurred in CD4+ and CD8+ blood T cells (at 0.1 to 3.0 mg/kg).

Clones were sequenced by immunoSEQ multiplex PCR, and TCRdb holds only the in-frame ones, with some missing. The sample lists roughly 74,000 clones, 92% occurring once. Comments on this clone: Its antigen is unknown.

This CDR3 comprises 18 residues. Germline V gene lookup returns CDR1 SNHLY and CDR2 FYNNEI. With V trimmed by 6 bases and J by 1 base, 9 bases remained unmatched. The receptor comes from an adult with an advanced solid tumor such as melanoma, head and neck, liver or kidney cancer. The sequenced sample was CD4+ or CD8+ T cells sorted from blood, obtained in a trial of the OX40 agonist ivuxolimab. The V and J genes are TRBV2 and TRBJ2-5; 15 bases fit TRBD2. CDR3 bases: TGTGCCAGCAGCGACGGACTAGCGGGGGGGCCGGGCCAAGAGACCCAGTACTTC. It is translated as CASSDGLAGGPGQETQYF.